This T cell receptor beta chain was documented in a study of blood T cell repertoires in COVID-19. This clone appeared a single time. Other DNA sequences of this sample code for an identical CDR3. Method: immunoSEQ multiplex PCR; TCRdb's copy keeps in-frame clones and lacks some. The sample includes 150,000 or so clones, roughly 90% seen only once; the top ten take approximately 3.7%. V lost 7 bases and J lost 7; bases outside the gene matches: 6. Per germline, CDR1 SQVTM and CDR2 ANQGSEA. This CDR3 is 13 amino acids long. Sequenced sample: PBMCs or T cells enriched from blood (not recorded which). The chain joins TRBV29-1 to TRBJ1-6; 8 bases line up with TRBD1. This TCR came from a woman in her 40s who had been exposed to COVID-19. The CDR3 spells CSAGQGLNSPLHF. CDR3 bases: TGCAGCGCCGGACAGGGTTTGAATTCACCCCTCCACTTT.